This entry is about one TCR beta chain. This sample is part of a study of Graves' ophthalmopathy and Graves' hyperthyroidism. Across the whole study: Peripheral blood was obtained at first diagnosis, ahead of any treatment.

Exclusion covered patients with other autoimmune diseases or uncontrolled infections (as well as pregnancy or lactation). Clinical symptoms and serum thyroxine were used for diagnosis; TRAb, thyroid ultrasound and orbital computed tomography were also relied on. Amplifying from RNA transcripts, the study obtained TCR beta CDR3 regions. A first-round RT-PCR used HTBI primers, followed by a second-round multiplex PCR. From the multiplex PCR reads, TCRdb called clonotypes with MiXCR, one entry per CDR3 protein. This sample yields roughly 230,000 distinct CDR3 sequences, of which 20% to 25% are seen a single time; approximately 39% belongs to the top ten. The CDR3 sequence is 16 residues long. V lost 1 base, J lost 3 bases, and 12 bases lay in between.

The sample taken for sequencing was peripheral blood. The chain joins TRBV12-3 or TRBV12-4 to TRBJ2-2, with D possibly being TRBD1 (6 bases). The sequence derives from a woman in her 50s with Graves' ophthalmopathy. CDR3 region: CASSLGGQPHTGELFF. As DNA, the CDR3 is TGTGCCAGCAGTTTAGGGGGGCAGCCACACACCGGGGAGCTGTTTTTT.